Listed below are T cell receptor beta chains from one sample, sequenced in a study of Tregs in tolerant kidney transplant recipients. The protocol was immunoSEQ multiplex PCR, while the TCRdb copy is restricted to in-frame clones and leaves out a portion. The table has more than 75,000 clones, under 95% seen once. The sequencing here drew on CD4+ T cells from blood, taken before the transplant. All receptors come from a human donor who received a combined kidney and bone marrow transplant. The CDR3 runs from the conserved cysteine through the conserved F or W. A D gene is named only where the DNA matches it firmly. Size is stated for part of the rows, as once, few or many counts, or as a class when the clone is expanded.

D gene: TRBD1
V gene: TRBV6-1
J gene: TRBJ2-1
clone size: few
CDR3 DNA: TGTGCCAGTGCCCGGGACAGCTCCTACAATGAGCAGTTCTTC
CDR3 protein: CASARDSSYNEQFF

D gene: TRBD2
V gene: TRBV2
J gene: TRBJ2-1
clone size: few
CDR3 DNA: TGTGCCAGCAGAACAGCGGGAGGTCCCTACAATGAGCAGTTCTTC
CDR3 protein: CASRTAGGPYNEQFF

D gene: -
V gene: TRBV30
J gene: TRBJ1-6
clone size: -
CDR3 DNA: TGTGCCTGGAGTACTAAGGGGCCTTATCTTTCACCCCTCCACTTT
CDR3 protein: CAWSTKGPYLSPLHF

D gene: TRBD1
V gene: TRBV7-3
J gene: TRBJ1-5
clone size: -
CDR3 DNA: TGTGCCAGCAGTTTTGACAGGGGGCCTTATCAGCCCCAGCATTTT
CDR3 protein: CASSFDRGPYQPQHF

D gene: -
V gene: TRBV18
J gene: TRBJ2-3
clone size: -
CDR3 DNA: TGTGCCAGCTCACCATTGGGCCCACGCACAGATACGCAGTATTTT
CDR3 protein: CASSPLGPRTDTQYF

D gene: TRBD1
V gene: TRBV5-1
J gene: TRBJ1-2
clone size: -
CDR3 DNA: TGCGCCAGCAGCTCCGGGACAGGGGACCACTATGGCTACACCTTC
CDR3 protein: CASSSGTGDHYGYTF

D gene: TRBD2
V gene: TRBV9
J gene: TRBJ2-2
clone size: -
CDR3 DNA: TGTGCCAGATCGACTAGCGGGAGTTGGGGCACCGGGGAGCTGTTTTTT
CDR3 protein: CARSTSGSWGTGELFF

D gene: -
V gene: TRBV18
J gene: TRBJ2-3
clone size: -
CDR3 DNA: TGTGCCAGCTCCCAAACAGATACGCAGTATTTT
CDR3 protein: CASSQTDTQYF

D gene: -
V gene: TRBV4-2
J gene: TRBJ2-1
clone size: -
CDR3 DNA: TGTGCCAGCAGCCAGGACTTGGGGGGACACAATGAGCAGTTCTTC
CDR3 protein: CASSQDLGGHNEQFF

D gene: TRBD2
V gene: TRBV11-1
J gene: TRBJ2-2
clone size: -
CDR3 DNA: TGTGCCAGCAGCTTAGGACCCCAGCGGGGGGGCGTCACCGGGGAGCTGTTTTTT
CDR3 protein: CASSLGPQRGGVTGELFF

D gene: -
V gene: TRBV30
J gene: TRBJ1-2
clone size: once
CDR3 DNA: TGTGCCTGGAGTGTGTCGTCGAAGGGGAACAGCTACACCTTC
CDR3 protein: CAWSVSSKGNSYTF

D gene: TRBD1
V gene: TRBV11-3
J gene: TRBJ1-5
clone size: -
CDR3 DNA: TGTGCCAGCAGCTCCCCTGACAGGGGTGATCAGCCCCAGCATTTT
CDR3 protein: CASSSPDRGDQPQHF

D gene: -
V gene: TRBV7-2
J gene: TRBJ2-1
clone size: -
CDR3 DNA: TGTGCCAGCAGCTTAGAGGACTTGTACAATGAGCAGTTCTTC
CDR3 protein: CASSLEDLYNEQFF

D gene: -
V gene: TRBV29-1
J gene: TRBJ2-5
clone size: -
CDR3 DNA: TGCAGCGTGGCGGGGTCCGCCCAAGAGACCCAGTACTTC
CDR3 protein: CSVAGSAQETQYF

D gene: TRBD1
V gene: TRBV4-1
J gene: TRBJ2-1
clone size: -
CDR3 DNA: TGCGCCAGCAGCCAAGATCGGGACAGGGAGCAGTTCTTC
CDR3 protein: CASSQDRDREQFF

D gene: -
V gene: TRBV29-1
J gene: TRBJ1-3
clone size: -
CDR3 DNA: TGCAGCGTTGAAGGTCCTGAGGGCCACACCATATATTTT
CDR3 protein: CSVEGPEGHTIYF

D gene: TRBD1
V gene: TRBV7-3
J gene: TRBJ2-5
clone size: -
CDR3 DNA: TGTGCCAGCAGCCGGACAGGGGTAATCCAAGAGACCCAGTACTTC
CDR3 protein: CASSRTGVIQETQYF

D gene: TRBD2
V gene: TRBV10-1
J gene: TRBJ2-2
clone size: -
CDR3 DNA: TGCGCCAGCAGTGCCCGGGAGGCCACCGGGGAGCTGTTTTTT
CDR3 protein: CASSAREATGELFF

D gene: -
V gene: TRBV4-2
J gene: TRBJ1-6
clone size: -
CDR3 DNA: TGTGCCAGCAGCCAAGAGATTTTCCCGGTGAATTCACCCCTCCACTTT
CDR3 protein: CASSQEIFPVNSPLHF

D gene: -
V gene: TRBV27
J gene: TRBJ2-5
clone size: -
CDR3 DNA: TGTGCCAGCAGACAGTTTGAGACCCAGTACTTC
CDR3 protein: CASRQFETQYF

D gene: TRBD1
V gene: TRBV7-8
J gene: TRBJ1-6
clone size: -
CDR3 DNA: TGTGCCAGCAGCTCTGGGACAGGCACCTATTCCCCCCTCCACTTT
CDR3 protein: CASSSGTGTYSPLHF

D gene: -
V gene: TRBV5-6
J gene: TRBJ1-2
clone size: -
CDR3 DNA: TGTGCCAGCAGCTTGGTAGTAGCTACAGGCTACACCTTC
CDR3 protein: CASSLVVATGYTF

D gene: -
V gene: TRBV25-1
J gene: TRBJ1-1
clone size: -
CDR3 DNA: TGTGCCAGCAGCCCTACAGGGTACACTGAAGCTTTCTTT
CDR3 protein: CASSPTGYTEAFF

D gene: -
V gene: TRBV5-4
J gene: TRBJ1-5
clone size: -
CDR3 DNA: TGTGCCAGCAGCTTGGGTGGAGGGAGAGGCAATCAGCCCCAGCATTTT
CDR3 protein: CASSLGGGRGNQPQHF

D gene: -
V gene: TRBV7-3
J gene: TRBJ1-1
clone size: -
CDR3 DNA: TGTGCCAGCAGCTTACTCTGGAACACTGAAGCTTTCTTT
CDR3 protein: CASSLLWNTEAFF

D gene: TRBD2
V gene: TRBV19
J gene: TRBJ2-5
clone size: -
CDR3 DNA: TGTGCCAGTAGTATCGTGGGGGGAGGGGAGACCCAGTACTTC
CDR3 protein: CASSIVGGGETQYF

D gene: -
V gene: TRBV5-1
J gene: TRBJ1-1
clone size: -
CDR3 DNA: TGCGCCAGCAGCTTGGGTGCAGGGAACACTGAAGCTTTCTTT
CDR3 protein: CASSLGAGNTEAFF

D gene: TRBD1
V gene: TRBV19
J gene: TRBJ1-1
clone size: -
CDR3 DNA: TGTGCCAGTAGTAGACAGGGAGAAGCTTTCTTT
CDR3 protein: CASSRQGEAFF

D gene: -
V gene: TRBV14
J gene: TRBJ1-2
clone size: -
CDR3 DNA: TGTGCCAGCAGCCAAGATAGGGAGACTTACTACACCTTC
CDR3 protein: CASSQDRETYYTF

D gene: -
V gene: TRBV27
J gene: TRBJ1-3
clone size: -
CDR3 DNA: TGTGCCAGCAGTCCTTGGTCAGGTTCTGGAAACACCATATATTTT
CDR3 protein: CASSPWSGSGNTIYF

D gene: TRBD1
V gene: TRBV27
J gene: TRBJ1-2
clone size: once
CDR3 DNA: TGTGCCAGCAGTTCCCGGGACAGGGGAAAATATGGCTACACCTTC
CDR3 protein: CASSSRDRGKYGYTF

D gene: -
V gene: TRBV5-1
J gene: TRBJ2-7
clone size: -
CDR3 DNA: TGCGCCAGCAGCTCTATCGGACTGACGACCTACGAGCAGTACTTC
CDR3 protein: CASSSIGLTTYEQYF

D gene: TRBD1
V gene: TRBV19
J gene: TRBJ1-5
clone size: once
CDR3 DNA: TGTGCCAGTAGTATGGCCAGGGGGGGCAATCAGCCCCAGCATTTT
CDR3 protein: CASSMARGGNQPQHF

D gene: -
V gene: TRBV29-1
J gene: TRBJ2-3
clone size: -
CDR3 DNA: TGCAGCGTTGCCATACAGATTAGCACAGATACGCAGTATTTT
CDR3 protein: CSVAIQISTDTQYF

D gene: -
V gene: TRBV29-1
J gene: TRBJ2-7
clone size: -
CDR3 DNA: TGCAGCGTTCGGGAGCCCCAGGACGAGCAGTACTTC
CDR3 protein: CSVREPQDEQYF

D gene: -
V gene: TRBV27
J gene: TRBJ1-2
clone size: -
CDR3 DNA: TGTGCCAGCAGCCCACTATATACAGGGTACGGCTACACCTTC
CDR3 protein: CASSPLYTGYGYTF

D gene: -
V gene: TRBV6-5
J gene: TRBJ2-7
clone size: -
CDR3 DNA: TGTGCCAGCAGTTGGACAGACATTAACTCCTACGAGCAGTACTTC
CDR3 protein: CASSWTDINSYEQYF

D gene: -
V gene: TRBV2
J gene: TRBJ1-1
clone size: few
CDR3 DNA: TGTGCCAGCAGTGGGCAAAAGAACACTGAAGCTTTCTTT
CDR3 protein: CASSGQKNTEAFF

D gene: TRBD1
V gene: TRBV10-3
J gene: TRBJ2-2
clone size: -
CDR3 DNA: TGTGCCATCAGTGCGCCGGGACAGGCGGGCACCGGGGAGCTGTTTTTT
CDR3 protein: CAISAPGQAGTGELFF

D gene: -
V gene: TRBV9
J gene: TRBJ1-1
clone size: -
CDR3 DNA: TGTGCCAGCAGCGTATGCCTCAGGGTGTGCTCTACCCCGGGTGTTTACACTGAAGCTTTCTTT
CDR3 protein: CASSVCLRVCSTPGVYTEAFF

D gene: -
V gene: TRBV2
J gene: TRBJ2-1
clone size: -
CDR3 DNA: TGTGCCAGCAGTGAGACTAGTCCCTACAATGAGCAGTTCTTC
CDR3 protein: CASSETSPYNEQFF

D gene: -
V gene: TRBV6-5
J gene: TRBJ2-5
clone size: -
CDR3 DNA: TGTGCCAGCAGTTACGGGGCAGGGGAGACCCAGTACTTC
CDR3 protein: CASSYGAGETQYF

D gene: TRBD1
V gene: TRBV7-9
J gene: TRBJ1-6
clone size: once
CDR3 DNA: TGTGCCAGCAGCTGGGAGACAGGGGGCGATTCCCCCCTCCACTTT
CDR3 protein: CASSWETGGDSPLHF

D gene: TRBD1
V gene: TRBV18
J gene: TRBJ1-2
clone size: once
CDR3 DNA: TGTGCCAGCTCACCACCCGGACAGGGAAACTATGGCTACACCTTC
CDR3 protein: CASSPPGQGNYGYTF

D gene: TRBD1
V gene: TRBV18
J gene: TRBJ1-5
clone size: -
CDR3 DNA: TGTGCCAGCTCCCCCAACAGGGGAGATAGCAATCAGCCCCAGCATTTT
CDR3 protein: CASSPNRGDSNQPQHF

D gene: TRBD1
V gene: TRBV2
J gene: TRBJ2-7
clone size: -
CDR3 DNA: TGTGCCAGCAGTAAAACCCCTACGGGACAGGGGTCCTACGAGCAGTACTTC
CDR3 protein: CASSKTPTGQGSYEQYF

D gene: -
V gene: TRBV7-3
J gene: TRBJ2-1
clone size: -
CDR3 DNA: TGTGCCAGCAGCTATACTGGGGGCAACAATGAGCAGTTCTTC
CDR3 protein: CASSYTGGNNEQFF

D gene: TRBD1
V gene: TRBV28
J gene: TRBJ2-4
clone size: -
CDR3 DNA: TGTGCCAGCAGTTATATGCGGGACAGGGCGGGAGCCAAAAACATTCAGTACTTC
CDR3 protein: CASSYMRDRAGAKNIQYF